The entry that follows covers one T cell receptor beta chain sequence. The data were obtained in a study of shared clonotypes between healthy human individuals. With unsorted samples, genomic DNA was obtained from 75 million to 90 million PBMCs. The germline gives CDR1 MGHDK, CDR2 SYGVNS. V lost 6 bases to trimming and J lost 0 bases, with 6 bases between them. The CDR3 spans 14 residues. Measured with immunoSEQ multiplex PCR; TCRdb has only the in-frame clones, and not every one. The table includes hundreds of thousands of clones, roughly four fifths detected once. The TCR was taken from a middle-aged woman in good health. Some clones in this sample may be carry-over from other donors' samples. The chain employs TRBV25-1 and TRBJ2-6; D is uncertain. Sequencing was done on a sample of PBMCs. CDR3 protein: CASSAYSGANVLTF. The CDR3 DNA sequence: TGTGCCAGCAGCGCCTACTCTGGGGCCAACGTCCTGACTTTC.